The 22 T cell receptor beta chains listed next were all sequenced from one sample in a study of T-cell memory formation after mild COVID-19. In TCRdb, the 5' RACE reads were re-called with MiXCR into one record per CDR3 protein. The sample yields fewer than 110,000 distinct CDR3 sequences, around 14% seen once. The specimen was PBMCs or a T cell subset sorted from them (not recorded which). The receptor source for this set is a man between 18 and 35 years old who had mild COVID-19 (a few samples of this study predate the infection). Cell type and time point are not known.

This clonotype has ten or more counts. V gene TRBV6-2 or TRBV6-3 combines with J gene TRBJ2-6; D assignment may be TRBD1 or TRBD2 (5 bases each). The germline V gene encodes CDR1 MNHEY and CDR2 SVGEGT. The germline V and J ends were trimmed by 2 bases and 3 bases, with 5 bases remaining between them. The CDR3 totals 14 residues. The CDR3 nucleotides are TGTGCCAGCAGTTACGGGGGTGGGGCCAACGTCCTGACTTTC. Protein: CASSYGGGANVLTF.

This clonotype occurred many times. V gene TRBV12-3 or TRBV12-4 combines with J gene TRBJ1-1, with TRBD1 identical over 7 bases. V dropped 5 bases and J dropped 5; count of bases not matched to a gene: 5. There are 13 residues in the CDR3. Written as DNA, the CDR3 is TGTGCCAGCAGTACAGGGGAGGGAACTGAAGCTTTCTTT. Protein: CASSTGEGTEAFF.

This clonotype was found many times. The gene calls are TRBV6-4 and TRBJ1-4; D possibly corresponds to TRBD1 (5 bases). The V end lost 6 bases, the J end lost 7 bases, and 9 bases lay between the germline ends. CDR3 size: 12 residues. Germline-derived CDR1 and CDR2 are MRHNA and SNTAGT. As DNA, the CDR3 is TGTGCCAGCAGATGGGGGTTTGAAAAACTGTTTTTT. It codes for CASRWGFEKLFF.

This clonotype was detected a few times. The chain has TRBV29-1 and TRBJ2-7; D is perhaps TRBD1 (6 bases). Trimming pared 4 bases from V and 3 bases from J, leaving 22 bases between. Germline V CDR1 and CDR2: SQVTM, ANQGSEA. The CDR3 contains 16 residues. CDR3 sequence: CSVGWWGTRGNYEQYV. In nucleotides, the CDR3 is TGCAGCGTTGGTTGGTGGGGTACCAGGGGAAACTACGAGCAGTACGTC.

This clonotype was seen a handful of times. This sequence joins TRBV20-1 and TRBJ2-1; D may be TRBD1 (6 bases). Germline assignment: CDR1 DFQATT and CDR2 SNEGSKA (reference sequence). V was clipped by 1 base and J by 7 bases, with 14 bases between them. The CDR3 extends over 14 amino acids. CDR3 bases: TGCAGTGCTAGAGTAGCAGGGGCGGCGAATGAGCAGTTCTTC. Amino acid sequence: CSARVAGAANEQFF.

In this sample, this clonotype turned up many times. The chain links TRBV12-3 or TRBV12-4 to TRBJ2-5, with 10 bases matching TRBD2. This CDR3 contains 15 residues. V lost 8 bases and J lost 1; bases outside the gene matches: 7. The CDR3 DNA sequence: TGTGCCAGCGGGCGGCTAGCGGGGGCCCAAGAGACCCAGTACTTC. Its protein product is CASGRLAGAQETQYF.

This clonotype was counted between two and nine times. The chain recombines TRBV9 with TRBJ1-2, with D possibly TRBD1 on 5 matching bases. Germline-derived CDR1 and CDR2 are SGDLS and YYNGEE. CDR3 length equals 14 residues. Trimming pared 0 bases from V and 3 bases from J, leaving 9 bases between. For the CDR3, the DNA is TGTGCCAGCAGCGTAGAAGGGGCTTACTATGGCTACACCTTC. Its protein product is CASSVEGAYYGYTF. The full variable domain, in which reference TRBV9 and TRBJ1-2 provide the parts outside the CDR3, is DSGVTQTPKHLITATGQRVTLRCSPRSGDLSVYWYQQSLDQGLQFLIQYYNGEERAKGNILERFSAQQFPDLHSELNLSSLELGDSALYFCASSVEGAYYGYTFGSGTRLTVV.

This CDR3 is CASLYSSYNEQFF. The CDR3 DNA reads TGTGCCAGCCTCTATAGCTCCTACAATGAGCAGTTCTTC. The chain recombines TRBV6-1 with TRBJ2-1, with unresolved D. The CDR3 has 13 amino acids. The V end was cut by 8 bases, the J end by 0 bases, with 8 bases between. From germline, CDR1 is MNHNS and CDR2 SASEGT.

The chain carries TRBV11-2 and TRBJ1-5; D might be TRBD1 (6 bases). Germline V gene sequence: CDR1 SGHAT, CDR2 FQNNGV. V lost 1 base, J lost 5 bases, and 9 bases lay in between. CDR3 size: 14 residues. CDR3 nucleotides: TGTGCCAGCAGCTTAGGCAGGGGAGATCAGCCCCAGCATTTT. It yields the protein CASSLGRGDQPQHF.

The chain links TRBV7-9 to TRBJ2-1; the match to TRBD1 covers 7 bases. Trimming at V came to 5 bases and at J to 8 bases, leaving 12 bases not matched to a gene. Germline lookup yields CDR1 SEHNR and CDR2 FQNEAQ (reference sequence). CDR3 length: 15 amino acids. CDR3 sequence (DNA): TGTGCCAGCAGCGACCGGGACAGAAGGCTTCATGAGCAGTTCTTC. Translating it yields CASSDRDRRLHEQFF.

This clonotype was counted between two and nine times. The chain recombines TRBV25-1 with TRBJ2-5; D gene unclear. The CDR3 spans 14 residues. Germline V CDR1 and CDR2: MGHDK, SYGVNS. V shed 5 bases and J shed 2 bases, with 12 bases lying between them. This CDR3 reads CASSPGGMQETQYF. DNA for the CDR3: TGTGCCAGCAGTCCCGGTGGGATGCAAGAGACCCAGTACTTC.

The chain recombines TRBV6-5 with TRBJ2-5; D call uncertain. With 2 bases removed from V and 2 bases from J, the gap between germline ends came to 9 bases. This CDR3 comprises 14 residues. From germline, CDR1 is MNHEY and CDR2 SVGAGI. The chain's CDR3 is CASSYLALQETQYF. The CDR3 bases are TGTGCCAGCAGTTACCTGGCACTTCAAGAGACCCAGTACTTC.

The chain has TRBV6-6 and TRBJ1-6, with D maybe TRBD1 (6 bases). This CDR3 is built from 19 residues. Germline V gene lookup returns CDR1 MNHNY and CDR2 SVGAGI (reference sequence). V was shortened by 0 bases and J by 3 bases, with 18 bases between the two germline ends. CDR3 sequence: CASSYSTGRERIYNSPLHF. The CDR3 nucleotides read TGTGCCAGCAGTTACTCAACAGGGAGGGAGCGGATCTATAATTCACCCCTCCACTTT.

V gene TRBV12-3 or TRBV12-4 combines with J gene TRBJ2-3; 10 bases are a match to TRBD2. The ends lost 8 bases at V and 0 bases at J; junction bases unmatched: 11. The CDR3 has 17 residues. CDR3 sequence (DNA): TGTGCCAGCTCGCACCCCAGCGGGGGGGCTAGCACAGATACGCAGTATTTT. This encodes CASSHPSGGASTDTQYF.

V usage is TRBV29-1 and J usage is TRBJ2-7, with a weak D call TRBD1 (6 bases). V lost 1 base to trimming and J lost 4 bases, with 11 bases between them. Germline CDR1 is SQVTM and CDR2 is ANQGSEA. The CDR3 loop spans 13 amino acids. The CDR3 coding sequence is TGCAGCGTTGAAGGTGGGGGCAAATACGAGCAGTACTTC. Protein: CSVEGGGKYEQYF.

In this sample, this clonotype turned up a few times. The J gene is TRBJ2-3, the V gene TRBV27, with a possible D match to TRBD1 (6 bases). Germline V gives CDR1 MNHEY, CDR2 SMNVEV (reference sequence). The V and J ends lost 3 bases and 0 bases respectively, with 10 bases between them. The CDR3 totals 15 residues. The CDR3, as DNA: TGTGCCAGCAGTTTCTGGACAGCTAGCACAGATACGCAGTATTTT. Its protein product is CASSFWTASTDTQYF.

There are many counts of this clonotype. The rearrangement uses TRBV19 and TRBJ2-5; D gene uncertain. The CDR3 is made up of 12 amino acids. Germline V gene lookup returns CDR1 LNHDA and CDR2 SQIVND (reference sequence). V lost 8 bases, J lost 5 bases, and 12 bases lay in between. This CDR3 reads CASYGGSETQYF. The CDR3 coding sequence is TGTGCCAGTTACGGTGGGTCTGAGACCCAGTACTTC.

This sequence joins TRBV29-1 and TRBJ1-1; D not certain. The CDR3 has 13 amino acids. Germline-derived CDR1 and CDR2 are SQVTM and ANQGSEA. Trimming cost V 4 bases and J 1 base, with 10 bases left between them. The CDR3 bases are TGCAGCGTTGGGGAGCAGGCGAACACTGAAGCTTTCTTT. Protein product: CSVGEQANTEAFF.

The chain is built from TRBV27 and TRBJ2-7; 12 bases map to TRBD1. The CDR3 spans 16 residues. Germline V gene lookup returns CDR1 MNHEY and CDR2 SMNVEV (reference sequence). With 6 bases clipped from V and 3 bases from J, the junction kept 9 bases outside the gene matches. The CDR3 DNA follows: TGTGCCAGCAGCTACTTAGGGGACAGGGGGCTCTACGAGCAGTACTTC. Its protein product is CASSYLGDRGLYEQYF.

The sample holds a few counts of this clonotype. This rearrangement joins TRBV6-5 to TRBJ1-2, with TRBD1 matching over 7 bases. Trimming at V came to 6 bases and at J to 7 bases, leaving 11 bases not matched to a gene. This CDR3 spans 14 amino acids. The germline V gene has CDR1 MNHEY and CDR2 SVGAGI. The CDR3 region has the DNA TGTGCCAGCAGCCTCCAGGGGGGGGGCTCTGGCTACACCTTC. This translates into CASSLQGGGSGYTF.

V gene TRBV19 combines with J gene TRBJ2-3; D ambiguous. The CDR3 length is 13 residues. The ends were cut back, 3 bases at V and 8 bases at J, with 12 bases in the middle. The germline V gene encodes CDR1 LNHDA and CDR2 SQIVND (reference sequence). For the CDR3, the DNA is TGTGCCAGTAGTATCCTGAAGGGAAGTACGCAGTATTTT. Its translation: CASSILKGSTQYF.

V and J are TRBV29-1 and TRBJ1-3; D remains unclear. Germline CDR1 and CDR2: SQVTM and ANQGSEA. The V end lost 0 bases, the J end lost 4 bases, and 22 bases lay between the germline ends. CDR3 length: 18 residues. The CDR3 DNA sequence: TGCAGCGTTGAAGATCTTCCGTTTGGGGAATGGAGCGGAAACACCATATATTTT. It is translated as CSVEDLPFGEWSGNTIYF.